Described below is a single TCR beta chain sequence and its context. Its antigen is as yet unknown. This sample was taken from a study of T-cell memory formation after mild COVID-19. Whole-study context: The study found TCR clusters largely donor specific. Findings of the study overall: Confirmation was lacking for SARS-CoV-2 specificity of second-wave clones that peaked on day 37. Contracting CD4+ clones were located mainly in CM and EM, and CD8+ clones in EMRA. Cross-reactive memory seemingly joined, as some responding clones were found in pre-infection memory.

Germline lookup yields CDR1 SGHRS and CDR2 YFSETQ. Unmatched junction bases numbered 12, after V lost 3 bases and J lost 3 bases. The CDR3 loop spans 17 amino acids. Each CDR3 protein is one row after TCRdb ran MiXCR on the 5' RACE reads. Of around 510,000 distinct CDR3 sequences in the sample, roughly a fifth were seen once. This chain links TRBV5-1 with TRBJ2-3, with TRBD2 matching over 8 bases. This TCR came from an adult woman who had mild COVID-19 (a few samples of this study predate the infection). Cell type and time point are not known. Sequencing input: PBMCs or a T cell subset sorted from them (not recorded which). CDR3 sequence (DNA): TGCGCCAGCAGCTCGAGTAGCGGGGTTACGACGACAGATACGCAGTATTTT. Translation: CASSSSSGVTTTDTQYF.